These 14 T cell receptor beta chains came from one sample sequenced in a study of early T cells in non-severe SARS-CoV-2 infection. MiXCR, run by TCRdb on the 5' RACE reads, gives a single entry per CDR3 protein. The table records approximately 66,000 distinct CDR3 sequences, more than 10% of them present only once. Sequencing used whole blood, obtained at baseline. All receptors come from an adult who was a healthcare worker with PCR-confirmed SARS-CoV-2 infection or an uninfected control (not recorded which). The donor label of this sample is uncertain.

The V and J genes are TRBV12-5 and TRBJ1-2; D is perhaps TRBD1 (5 bases). The CDR3 has 16 amino acids. Trimming took 1 base from V and 3 from J, leaving 15 bases between them. The germline gives CDR1 LGHNT, CDR2 FRNRAP. The CDR3 bases are TGTGCTAGTGGTTTGGATGACTTGGGGGGTTACTATGGCTACACCTTC. Amino acid sequence: CASGLDDLGGYYGYTF.

This clonotype was seen a handful of times. The rearrangement joins TRBV11-2 to TRBJ2-5, with 7 bases that match TRBD1. Trimming at V came to 0 bases and at J to 1 base, leaving 2 bases not matched to a gene. Germline V lookup: CDR1 SGHAT, CDR2 FQNNGV. This CDR3 has 15 amino acids. CDR3 coding DNA: TGTGCCAGCAGCTTAGACCGGACAGGCCAAGAGACCCAGTACTTC. Amino acids: CASSLDRTGQETQYF.

The chain uses TRBV11-2 and TRBJ1-1; D remains ambiguous. Germline values: CDR1 SGHAT, CDR2 FQNNGV. The CDR3 runs 14 residues. Trimming removed 3 bases from V and 4 bases from J, with 12 bases in between. Written as DNA, the CDR3 is TGTGCCAGCAGCTTGCCGGGCGGTATCACTGAAGCTTTCTTT. Translating it yields CASSLPGGITEAFF.

This clonotype turned up a few times. The chain has TRBV7-2 and TRBJ2-5; no firm D call. Trimming stripped 5 bases from V and 5 bases from J, with 9 bases between. CDR1 SGHTA and CDR2 FQGNSA come from the germline V gene. CDR3 length: 12 residues. CDR3 loop: CASSPLSETQYF. DNA for the CDR3: TGTGCCAGCAGCCCCCTATCGGAGACCCAGTACTTC.

J is TRBJ1-6 and V is TRBV7-6; 8 nucleotides line up with TRBD1. The CDR3 totals 16 residues. Trimming cost V 3 bases and J 7 bases; bases outside gene matches: 8. CDR1 SGHVS and CDR2 FNYEAQ come from the germline V gene. The CDR3 nucleotides are TGTGCCAGCAGCTTGAACCCGGGACAGGAGAATTCACCCCTCCACTTT. It yields the protein CASSLNPGQENSPLHF.

This clonotype was observed a few times. The chain has TRBV18 and TRBJ2-1; 8 nucleotides match TRBD1. The CDR3 runs to 15 residues. Per germline, CDR1 KGHSH and CDR2 LQKENI. J gave up 0 bases and V 6 bases, and 4 bases lay outside the gene matches. As DNA, the CDR3 is TGTGCCAGCTCCATCGGGACAGGCTCCTACAATGAGCAGTTCTTC. This gives the protein CASSIGTGSYNEQFF.

This clonotype has more than one count but fewer than ten. V and J are TRBV29-1 and TRBJ2-2; TRBD2 is a possible D gene (6 bases). Germline CDR1 and CDR2: SQVTM and ANQGSEA. The V end was cut by 5 bases, the J end by 3 bases, with 10 bases between. The CDR3 totals 13 residues. The CDR3 coding sequence is TGCAGCGTTAGGAGGGGTCACACCGGGGAGCTGTTTTTT. Translation: CSVRRGHTGELFF.

This clonotype was observed at least ten times. The chain has TRBV28 and TRBJ2-7, with 7 nucleotides matching TRBD1. CDR3 length: 14 residues. The germline CDR1 and CDR2 sequences are MDHEN and SYDVKM. V shed 6 bases and J 0 bases; nucleotides not matched to a gene: 5. CDR3 bases: TGTGCCAGCAGAGCCGGGACAGCCTCCTACGAGCAGTACGTC. Protein product: CASRAGTASYEQYV.

J is TRBJ2-5 and V is TRBV12-5, with 7 bases fitting TRBD2. The germline V gene has CDR1 LGHNT and CDR2 FRNRAP. This CDR3 has 15 residues. V shed 0 bases and J 4 bases; nucleotides not matched to a gene: 5. The CDR3 here is CASGLVREAGETQYF. Written as DNA, the CDR3 is TGTGCTAGTGGTTTGGTACGGGAGGCAGGAGAGACCCAGTACTTC.

This clonotype was counted a few times. This chain joins TRBV5-1 and TRBJ2-3, with TRBD2 as a possible D gene (5 bases). This CDR3 comprises 15 residues. Trimming took off 0 bases at V and 1 base at J, with 9 bases between the two ends. Germline CDR1 is SGHRS and CDR2 is YFSETQ. The chain's CDR3 is CASSLELARTDTQYF. The CDR3 DNA sequence: TGCGCCAGCAGCTTGGAGCTAGCTCGCACAGATACGCAGTATTTT.

The chain is built from TRBV2 and TRBJ2-3; possibly TRBD1 or TRBD2 for D (5 bases each). CDR3 length: 15 amino acids. The V end lost 5 bases, the J end lost 2 bases, and 14 bases lay between the germline ends. Germline-derived CDR1 and CDR2 are SNHLY and FYNNEI. CDR3 coding DNA: TGTGCCAGCAGTTGGTTGGGGGATACCACAGATACGCAGTATTTT. Amino acid sequence: CASSWLGDTTDTQYF.

The chain links TRBV18 to TRBJ1-2; the D is unclear. The ends were cut back, 3 bases at V and 2 bases at J, with 10 bases in the middle. CDR3 length equals 14 residues. Germline CDR1 reads KGHSH; CDR2 reads LQKENI. This chain's CDR3 is CASSPEKRNYGYTF. The CDR3 region has the DNA TGTGCCAGCTCACCCGAAAAGAGGAACTATGGCTACACCTTC.

This clonotype was counted only a few times. This chain connects TRBV5-1 to TRBJ2-5, with 8 bases that match TRBD1. The CDR3 sequence is 18 residues long. V lost 2 bases and J lost 2; bases outside the gene matches: 14. Germline-derived CDR1 and CDR2 are SGHRS and YFSETQ. The CDR3 nucleotides are TGCGCCAGCAGCTTCGGAGACAGGGGAAGTCGGGGACAAGAGACCCAGTACTTC. This gives the protein CASSFGDRGSRGQETQYF.

The chain is built from TRBV19 and TRBJ1-5, with D tentatively TRBD1 (5 bases). There are 15 residues in the CDR3. Germline CDR1 is LNHDA and CDR2 is SQIVND (reference sequence). Trimming left V 7 bases short and J 0 bases short, with 13 bases between. CDR3 sequence reads: CASNKWGNSNQPQHF. CDR3 DNA sequence: TGTGCCAGTAACAAGTGGGGCAATAGCAATCAGCCCCAGCATTTT.